Only one count was recorded for the clone carrying this TCR beta chain. The antigen remains undetermined. The CDR3 length is 15 residues. V was clipped by 6 bases and J by 3 bases; unmatched bases: 7. The germline CDR1 and CDR2 sequences are MNHNY and SVGAGI (reference sequence). A multiplex PCR was run with 60 Vbeta primers and 13 Jbeta primers. In the authors' workflow: In a later analysis, of 80 million to 90 million unique beta chains, roughly 10 million appeared in at least two donors. Profiling relied on immunoSEQ multiplex PCR, and the TCRdb table lists in-frame clones only, not all of them. Clone size and V and J calls were adopted from that table, with D and trimming inferred from the DNA. In the table there are more than 150,000 clones, more than 75% of which are singletons. This specimen comes from a study of cytomegalovirus exposure and HLA in healthy donors. Study-level results: It has been reported that TCR beta sequences accurately predicted the HLA-A and HLA-B alleles of most subjects.

Sequenced input: PBMCs. The clonotype was recovered from a woman in her thirties in good health and CMV-seropositive. The rearrangement joins TRBV6-6 to TRBJ1-5; 8 positions agree with TRBD1. CDR3 residues: CASSPDRALNQPQHF. The DNA for the CDR3 is TGTGCCAGCAGCCCGGACAGGGCCCTCAATCAGCCCCAGCATTTT.